A selection of T cell receptor beta chains follows, all from one sample in a study of shared clonotypes between healthy human individuals. Generated by immunoSEQ multiplex PCR, the TCRdb table keeps only in-frame clones and is missing some. This sample has about 2.3 million clones; 92% occur once, and the top ten carry around 0.38%. Source material: naive CD4+ T cells from PBMCs. These receptor sequences come from a man aged 18 to 30 in good health. Some clones in this sample may be carry-over from other donors' samples. CDR3s include the opening cysteine and the closing phenylalanine or tryptophan. Fields, in order: CDR3 DNA, CDR3 protein, J gene, D gene, V gene, clone size. The D gene is left open where the match is weak. Not every row has a clone size; where given, it reads once, few, many or a size class.

CDR3nt: TGTGCCAGCAGCCCTGCGGGCCTCGTTGGGAATGAGCAGTTCTTC; CDR3aa: CASSPAGLVGNEQFF; j_gene: TRBJ2-1; d_gene: -; v_gene: TRBV7-9; abundance: -
CDR3nt: TGTGCCAGCAGCAGGTTCCAGGGGCAAGAGACCCAGTACTTC; CDR3aa: CASSRFQGQETQYF; j_gene: TRBJ2-5; d_gene: -; v_gene: TRBV6-6; abundance: -
CDR3nt: TGTGCCAGCGGTTCTCTGAACACCGGGGAGCTGTTTTTT; CDR3aa: CASGSLNTGELFF; j_gene: TRBJ2-2; d_gene: -; v_gene: TRBV5-6; abundance: -
CDR3nt: TGTGCCAGCTCACCATCAGCTGTGGGAGCTTTCTTT; CDR3aa: CASSPSAVGAFF; j_gene: TRBJ1-1; d_gene: -; v_gene: TRBV18; abundance: -
CDR3nt: TGTGCCAGCAGCGTAGGAGCGGGAACCAGCACAGATACGCAGTATTTT; CDR3aa: CASSVGAGTSTDTQYF; j_gene: TRBJ2-3; d_gene: TRBD2; v_gene: TRBV9; abundance: once
CDR3nt: TGTGCCAGCAGTTACCCGGGACACACCTACGAGCAGTACTTC; CDR3aa: CASSYPGHTYEQYF; j_gene: TRBJ2-7; d_gene: -; v_gene: TRBV6-6; abundance: once
CDR3nt: TGTGCCAGCAGCTTAGGGAGGAGCGAGACCCAGTACTTC; CDR3aa: CASSLGRSETQYF; j_gene: TRBJ2-5; d_gene: -; v_gene: TRBV7-2; abundance: -
CDR3nt: TGTGCCAGCGGGCGGGGAGGAGTCCAGGGAGGCGAGCAGTACTTC; CDR3aa: CASGRGGVQGGEQYF; j_gene: TRBJ2-7; d_gene: -; v_gene: TRBV6-5; abundance: -
CDR3nt: TGTGCCAGCACCGACGCGGGAGCAACCTACGAGCAGTACTTC; CDR3aa: CASTDAGATYEQYF; j_gene: TRBJ2-7; d_gene: TRBD2; v_gene: TRBV6-6; abundance: -
CDR3nt: TGTGCCAGCAGTCAAAAGCTGCGGGGGAAGTACTTC; CDR3aa: CASSQKLRGKYF; j_gene: TRBJ2-7; d_gene: TRBD2; v_gene: TRBV28; abundance: -
CDR3nt: TGTGCCAGCTCCCGAGGGCTTAATGAAAAACTGTTTTTT; CDR3aa: CASSRGLNEKLFF; j_gene: TRBJ1-4; d_gene: -; v_gene: TRBV14; abundance: -
CDR3nt: TGTGCCATCCGGGGCTCCTTCACAGATACGCAGTATTTT; CDR3aa: CAIRGSFTDTQYF; j_gene: TRBJ2-3; d_gene: -; v_gene: TRBV6-1; abundance: -
CDR3nt: TGTGCCACCAGCACGGTGGACACTGAAGCTTTCTTT; CDR3aa: CATSTVDTEAFF; j_gene: TRBJ1-1; d_gene: -; v_gene: TRBV15; abundance: few
CDR3nt: TGCAGCGTTGCCCCAGGGGCTGGAAACACCATATATTTT; CDR3aa: CSVAPGAGNTIYF; j_gene: TRBJ1-3; d_gene: -; v_gene: TRBV29-1; abundance: -
CDR3nt: TGTGCCAGCAGCTTTTACAGGGCCAACACTGAAGCTTTCTTT; CDR3aa: CASSFYRANTEAFF; j_gene: TRBJ1-1; d_gene: -; v_gene: TRBV7-8; abundance: -
CDR3nt: TGTGCCAGCAGCCGAGCACGACAGAGAGGGTATGGCTACACCTTC; CDR3aa: CASSRARQRGYGYTF; j_gene: TRBJ1-2; d_gene: -; v_gene: TRBV14; abundance: -
CDR3nt: TGTGCCAGCAGTCTCAGGGGAGTTGCTGAAGCTTTCTTT; CDR3aa: CASSLRGVAEAFF; j_gene: TRBJ1-1; d_gene: -; v_gene: TRBV27; abundance: -
CDR3nt: TGTGCCAGCAGGCGGGATTTTTATGAAAAACTGTTTTTT; CDR3aa: CASRRDFYEKLFF; j_gene: TRBJ1-4; d_gene: -; v_gene: TRBV25-1; abundance: -
CDR3nt: TGTGCCAGCAGCTCGAGGATGAACACTGAAGCTTTCTTT; CDR3aa: CASSSRMNTEAFF; j_gene: TRBJ1-1; d_gene: -; v_gene: TRBV5-6; abundance: few
CDR3nt: TGTGCCAGCAGCGGGGACACCACGAACACCGGGGAGCTGTTTTTT; CDR3aa: CASSGDTTNTGELFF; j_gene: TRBJ2-2; d_gene: -; v_gene: TRBV9; abundance: -
CDR3nt: TGTGCCAGCAGCTACCTACGGGGGGCTGGTCCTGAAGCTTTCTTT; CDR3aa: CASSYLRGAGPEAFF; j_gene: TRBJ1-1; d_gene: -; v_gene: TRBV7-9; abundance: -
CDR3nt: TGTGCCAGTTCAGAAACACGGACACCTGGGTACGAGCAGTACTTC; CDR3aa: CASSETRTPGYEQYF; j_gene: TRBJ2-7; d_gene: -; v_gene: TRBV19; abundance: -
CDR3nt: TGTGCCAGCAGCTTTGGACAGGGGAGCGATACGCAGTATTTT; CDR3aa: CASSFGQGSDTQYF; j_gene: TRBJ2-3; d_gene: TRBD1; v_gene: TRBV5-4; abundance: -
CDR3nt: TGTGCCAGCAGCTTCATCGGATCCCCGTGGATAAGCTCCTACGAGCAGTACTTC; CDR3aa: CASSFIGSPWISSYEQYF; j_gene: TRBJ2-7; d_gene: -; v_gene: TRBV7-9; abundance: -
CDR3nt: TGTGCCAGCAGCTCCACCCGGGAGAGCTCTAGCACAGATACGCAGTATTTT; CDR3aa: CASSSTRESSSTDTQYF; j_gene: TRBJ2-3; d_gene: -; v_gene: TRBV7-3; abundance: -
CDR3nt: TGCGCCAGCAGCTTGGGAGGCCCTACCGAGCAGTACTTC; CDR3aa: CASSLGGPTEQYF; j_gene: TRBJ2-7; d_gene: -; v_gene: TRBV5-1; abundance: -
CDR3nt: TGTGCCAGCAGTTCGAGGGGAGCAGGGGGTAGGGATACGCAGTATTTT; CDR3aa: CASSSRGAGGRDTQYF; j_gene: TRBJ2-3; d_gene: TRBD1; v_gene: TRBV27; abundance: -
CDR3nt: TGTGCCAGCAGCGTAGGTCTAGCGGGGTCTAGCACAGATACGCAGTATTTT; CDR3aa: CASSVGLAGSSTDTQYF; j_gene: TRBJ2-3; d_gene: TRBD2; v_gene: TRBV9; abundance: -
CDR3nt: TGTGCCAGCAGCCCCGGGACTAGCGGGCCCGAGCAGTTCTTC; CDR3aa: CASSPGTSGPEQFF; j_gene: TRBJ2-1; d_gene: TRBD2; v_gene: TRBV7-2; abundance: -
CDR3nt: TGTGCCAGCAGGCGCGAGGGGGTTGCTTACAATGAGCAGTTCTTC; CDR3aa: CASRREGVAYNEQFF; j_gene: TRBJ2-1; d_gene: -; v_gene: TRBV28; abundance: -
CDR3nt: TGTGCCAGCGCAGGGGACAGGGCCCACGAGCAGTACTTC; CDR3aa: CASAGDRAHEQYF; j_gene: TRBJ2-7; d_gene: TRBD1; v_gene: TRBV19; abundance: -
CDR3nt: TGTGCCTGGAGGAACTCGGGACGGACCACCTATGGCTACACCTTC; CDR3aa: CAWRNSGRTTYGYTF; j_gene: TRBJ1-2; d_gene: -; v_gene: TRBV30; abundance: -
CDR3nt: TGTGCCAGCTCAGGGGGAGTCTATGGCTACACCTTC; CDR3aa: CASSGGVYGYTF; j_gene: TRBJ1-2; d_gene: -; v_gene: TRBV18; abundance: -
CDR3nt: TGTGCCAGCAGCCGGAGGACCGGTTGGGCAGCTGGAAACACCATATATTTT; CDR3aa: CASSRRTGWAAGNTIYF; j_gene: TRBJ1-3; d_gene: -; v_gene: TRBV14; abundance: -
CDR3nt: TGCAGCGTTGCAGGGTTGTCCAAAAACATTCAGTACTTC; CDR3aa: CSVAGLSKNIQYF; j_gene: TRBJ2-4; d_gene: -; v_gene: TRBV29-1; abundance: -
CDR3nt: TGTGCCAGCAGTGAAGGTGGGGCAGGGACCCACAATGAGCAGTTCTTC; CDR3aa: CASSEGGAGTHNEQFF; j_gene: TRBJ2-1; d_gene: -; v_gene: TRBV6-4; abundance: -
CDR3nt: TGCGCCAGCAGGACTAGCTGGGACACTGAAGCTTTCTTT; CDR3aa: CASRTSWDTEAFF; j_gene: TRBJ1-1; d_gene: -; v_gene: TRBV4-3; abundance: few
CDR3nt: TGCGCCAGCAGCTTGGCCGGGCAGCTCAATCAGCCCCAGCATTTT; CDR3aa: CASSLAGQLNQPQHF; j_gene: TRBJ1-5; d_gene: -; v_gene: TRBV5-1; abundance: -
CDR3nt: TGTGCCAGCAGTTTACCTGAGGGGGTACAACAGCCCCAGCATTTT; CDR3aa: CASSLPEGVQQPQHF; j_gene: TRBJ1-5; d_gene: -; v_gene: TRBV28; abundance: -
CDR3nt: TGTGCCAGCAGTGAAGGGCAGTACAATCAGCCCCAGCATTTT; CDR3aa: CASSEGQYNQPQHF; j_gene: TRBJ1-5; d_gene: -; v_gene: TRBV6-1; abundance: -
CDR3nt: TGCGCCAGCAGGAACATCCTCTCCTACAATGAGCAGTTCTTC; CDR3aa: CASRNILSYNEQFF; j_gene: TRBJ2-1; d_gene: -; v_gene: TRBV10-2; abundance: -
CDR3nt: TGCAGTGCTAGACGTGGGGAGACCCAGTACTTC; CDR3aa: CSARRGETQYF; j_gene: TRBJ2-5; d_gene: -; v_gene: TRBV20-1; abundance: -